This T cell receptor beta chain appears in the sequencing data of a study of CD4 T cell repertoires in COVID-19. Remarks on this clone: Its specificity is not known.

Trimming cost V 10 bases and J 3 bases, with 13 bases left between them. The CDR3 extends over 12 amino acids. Germline loops: CDR1 MNHEY, CDR2 SVGAGI. Clones were read by immunoSEQ multiplex PCR, and TCRdb kept only the in-frame ones, dropping some. The data show approximately 79,000 clones, around four fifths seen once. Notes on the study in general: Several top expanded SARS-CoV-2-reactive clonotypes were shared by two or three memory subsets.

Source: CD4+ T cells from peripheral blood, taken after recovery from COVID-19. The genes are TRBV6-5 and TRBJ2-7; D is unclear. The TCR was taken from a human donor who had COVID-19. CDR3 sequence reads: CATSATYYEQYF. In DNA form, the CDR3 reads TGTGCCACCTCGGCCACTTACTACGAGCAGTACTTC.